This T cell receptor beta chain comes out of a study of T cell repertoires in ileal Crohn's disease. Study-wide context: At surgery, under 40% of patients smoked, with median disease duration 7.9 years.

The CDR3 runs 15 residues. Per the germline V gene, CDR1 is MNHEY and CDR2 is SMNVEV (reference sequence). V was trimmed by 6 bases and J by 0 bases, leaving 11 bases between them. Sequenced by immunoSEQ multiplex PCR; TCRdb stores in-frame clones only, minus some. This sample has fewer than 2,000 clones, with 70% to 90% found just once. Sequenced sample: ileal tissue. The chain couples TRBV27 to TRBJ1-4, with TRBD1 as a possible D gene (6 bases). This clonotype originated in an adult with Crohn's disease. This chain's CDR3 is CASRRRGSTNEKLFF. CDR3 in DNA: TGTGCCAGCAGGCGCAGGGGATCAACTAATGAAAAACTGTTTTTT.